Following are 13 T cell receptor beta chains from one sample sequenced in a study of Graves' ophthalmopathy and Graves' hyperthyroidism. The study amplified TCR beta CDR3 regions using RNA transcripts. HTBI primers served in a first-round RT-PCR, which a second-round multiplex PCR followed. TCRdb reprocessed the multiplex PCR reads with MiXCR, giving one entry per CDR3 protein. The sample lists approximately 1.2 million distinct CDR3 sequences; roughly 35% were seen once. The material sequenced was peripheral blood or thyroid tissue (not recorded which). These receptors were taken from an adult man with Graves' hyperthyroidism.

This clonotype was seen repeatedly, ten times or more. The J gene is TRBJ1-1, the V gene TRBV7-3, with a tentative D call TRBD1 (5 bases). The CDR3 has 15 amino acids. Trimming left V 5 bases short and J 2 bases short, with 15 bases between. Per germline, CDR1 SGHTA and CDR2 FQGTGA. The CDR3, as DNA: TGTGCCAGCAGCCCGACAGTTTCGGGAAACACTGAAGCTTTCTTT. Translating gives CASSPTVSGNTEAFF.

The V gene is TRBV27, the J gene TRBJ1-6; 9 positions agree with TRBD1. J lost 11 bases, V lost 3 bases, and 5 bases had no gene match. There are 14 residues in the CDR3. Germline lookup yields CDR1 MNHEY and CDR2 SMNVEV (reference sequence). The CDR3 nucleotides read TGTGCCAGCAGTTTGGAGGACAGGGGTACACCCCTCCACTTT. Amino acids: CASSLEDRGTPLHF.

The CDR3 DNA follows: TGTGCCAGCAGTGAAGGCGACGGTTATCAGCCCCAGCATTTT. Translated, it gives CASSEGDGYQPQHF. This chain uses TRBV2 with TRBJ1-5; the D is unclear. This CDR3 is built from 14 residues. Trimming removed 1 base from V and 5 bases from J, with 9 bases in between. CDR1 and CDR2 (germline): SNHLY, FYNNEI.

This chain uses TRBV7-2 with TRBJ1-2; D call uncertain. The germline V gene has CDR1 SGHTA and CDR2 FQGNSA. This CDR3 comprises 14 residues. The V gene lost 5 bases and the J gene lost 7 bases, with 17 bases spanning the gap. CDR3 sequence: CASSRETMTVGYTF. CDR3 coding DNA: TGTGCCAGCAGCCGCGAGACGATGACTGTTGGCTACACCTTC.

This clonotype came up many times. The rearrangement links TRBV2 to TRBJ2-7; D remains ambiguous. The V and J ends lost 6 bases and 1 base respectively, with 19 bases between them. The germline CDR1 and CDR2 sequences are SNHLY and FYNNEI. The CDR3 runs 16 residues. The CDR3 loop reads CASRSASDSVSYEQYF. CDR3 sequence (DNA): TGTGCCAGCAGATCTGCGTCAGACTCCGTGTCCTACGAGCAGTACTTC.

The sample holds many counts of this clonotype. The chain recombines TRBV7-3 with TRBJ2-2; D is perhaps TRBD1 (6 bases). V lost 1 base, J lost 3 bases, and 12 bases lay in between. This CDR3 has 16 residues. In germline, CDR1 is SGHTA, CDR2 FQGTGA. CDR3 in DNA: TGTGCCAGCAGCTTAATGGGGGCCTGGGACACCGGGGAGCTGTTTTTT. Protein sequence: CASSLMGAWDTGELFF.

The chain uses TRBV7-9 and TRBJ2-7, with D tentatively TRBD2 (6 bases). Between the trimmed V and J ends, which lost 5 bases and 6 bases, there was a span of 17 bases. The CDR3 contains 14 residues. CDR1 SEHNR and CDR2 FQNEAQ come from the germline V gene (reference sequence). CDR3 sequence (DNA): TGTGCCAGCAGCGTCACCGGGAGCTCGGGCGAGCAGTACTTC. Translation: CASSVTGSSGEQYF.

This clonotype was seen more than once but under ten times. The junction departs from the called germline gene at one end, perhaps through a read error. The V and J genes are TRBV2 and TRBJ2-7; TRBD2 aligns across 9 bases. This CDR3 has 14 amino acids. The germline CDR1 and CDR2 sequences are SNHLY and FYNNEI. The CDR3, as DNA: TGTGCCTGCAGCGCGAGCGGGGGGAACTACGAGCAGTACTTC. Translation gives CACSASGGNYEQYF. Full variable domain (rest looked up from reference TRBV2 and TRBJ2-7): EPEVTQTPSHQVTQMGQEVILRCVPISNHLYFYWYRQILGQKVEFLVSFYNNEISEKSEIFDDQFSVERPDGSNFTLKIRSTKLEDSAMYFCACSASGGNYEQYFGPGTRLTVT.

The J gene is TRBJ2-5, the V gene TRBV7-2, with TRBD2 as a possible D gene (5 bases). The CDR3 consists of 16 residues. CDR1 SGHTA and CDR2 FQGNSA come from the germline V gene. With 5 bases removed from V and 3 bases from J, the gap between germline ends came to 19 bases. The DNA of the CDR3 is TGTGCCAGCAGCCAAGATCATACTAGATTCGAAGAGACCCAGTACTTC. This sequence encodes CASSQDHTRFEETQYF.

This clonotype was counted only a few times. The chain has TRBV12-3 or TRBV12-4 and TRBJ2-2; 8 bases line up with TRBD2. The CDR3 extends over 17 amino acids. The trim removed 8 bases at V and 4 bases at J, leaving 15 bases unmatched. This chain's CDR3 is CASSNPPTSGGTGELFF. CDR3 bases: TGTGCCAGCTCAAACCCCCCCACTAGCGGAGGCACCGGGGAGCTGTTTTTT.

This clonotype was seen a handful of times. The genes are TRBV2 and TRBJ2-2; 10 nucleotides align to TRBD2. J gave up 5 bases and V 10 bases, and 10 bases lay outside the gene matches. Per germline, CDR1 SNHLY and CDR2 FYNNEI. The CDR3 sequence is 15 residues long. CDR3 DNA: TGTGCCACAACGGGGGTAGCGGGAGGAACCGGGGAGCTGTTTTTT. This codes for CATTGVAGGTGELFF.

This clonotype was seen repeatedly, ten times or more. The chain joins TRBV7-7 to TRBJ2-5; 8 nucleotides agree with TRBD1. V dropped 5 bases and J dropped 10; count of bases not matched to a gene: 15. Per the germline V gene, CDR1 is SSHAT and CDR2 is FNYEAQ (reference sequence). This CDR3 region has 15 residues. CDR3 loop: CASSLGTGRHGGQYF. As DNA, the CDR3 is TGTGCCAGCAGCCTCGGGACAGGCAGACATGGCGGCCAGTACTTC.

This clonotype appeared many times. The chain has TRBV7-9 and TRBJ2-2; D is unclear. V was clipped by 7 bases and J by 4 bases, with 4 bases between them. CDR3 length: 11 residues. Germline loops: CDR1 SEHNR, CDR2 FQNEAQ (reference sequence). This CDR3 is CASKSTGELFF. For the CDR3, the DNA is TGTGCCAGCAAGTCCACCGGGGAGCTGTTTTTT. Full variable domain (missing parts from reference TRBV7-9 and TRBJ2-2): DTGVSQNPRHKITKRGQNVTFRCDPISEHNRLYWYRQTLGQGPEFLTYFQNEAQLEKSRLLSDRFSAERPKGSFSTLEIQRTEQGDSAMYLCASKSTGELFFGEGSRLTVL.